This entry concerns a single T cell receptor beta chain. What antigen it recognizes has not been identified. No much larger clonotype is one base removed from it; base qualities were not supplied. The entry originates in a study of control samples from healthy donors and cancer patients (dated by TCRdb to the early 2020s). The method was the immunoSEQ multiplex PCR assay. Not all clones reach the TCRdb copy of this immuneACCESS table, which keeps in-frame sequences only. Checked studies attribute under half of the gap to unresolved V genes and leave the rest unexplained. Recorded for this sample are roughly 450,000 clones; 90% of them occurred a single time. The ten biggest clones cover around 6.4% of the sample. Reading from cysteine to phenylalanine, the CDR3 counts 14 amino acids. Only the CDR3 DNA stays, 42 bases, in frame from base 1. Sequences LGHNA (CDR1) and YNFKEQ (CDR2) are obtained from the germline V gene. Trimming at the junction amounts to 4 bases on V and 0 bases on J, and the germline ends lie 10 bases apart.

The sequenced sample consisted of PBMCs. The chain was built from TRBV4-2 and TRBJ2-7; the D call is possibly TRBD1 or TRBD2, each sharing 5 bases. This TCR was sampled from a man in his forties with head and neck cancer. The sequenced DNA: TGTGCCAGCAGCCCACCGGGGCCCTCCTACGAGCAGTACTTC. This sequence encodes CASSPPGPSYEQYF.